Described below is a single T cell receptor (beta chain) sequence and its context. Its antigen is currently unknown. These data originate in a study of blood T cells in healthy people across ages. Study observations and caveats: Measured against age, TCR beta diversity per million T cells decreased in a roughly linear manner.

The CDR3 extends over 14 amino acids. The V end lost 1 base, the J end lost 1 base, and 7 bases lay between the germline ends. Germline CDR1 SGHTA, CDR2 FQGNSA. Combining a sample-barcoded 5' primer with a J-beta primer mix, a second PCR ran for roughly 6 to 12 cycles. Every cDNA was tagged by a template-switch adaptor with 12 random nucleotides. TCRdb reanalysed the 5' RACE reads using MiXCR and keeps one entry per CDR3 protein. This table holds more than 1,400,000 distinct CDR3 sequences, around two fifths found once. Peripheral blood was drawn, ten milliliters per donor. Per-sample PBMC isolation yielded at least 6.5 million cells.

The V and J genes are TRBV7-2 and TRBJ1-1; D call uncertain. The source of this sequence is a woman younger than 35 in good health. Specimen: blood. The chain's CDR3 is CTSSLVVQNTEAFF. The CDR3 nucleotides read TGTACCAGCAGCTTAGTGGTACAGAACACTGAAGCTTTCTTT.